This T cell receptor (beta chain) was recovered during a study of cytomegalovirus exposure and HLA in healthy donors. At the level of the study: Sequencing of about 179 million T cells in an earlier analysis found about 120 million unique TCR beta sequences. Genetic ancestry analysis placed approximately 79% of the 300 to 400 donors that were genotyped in the Caucasian-associated cluster. Study-wide results and caveats: Reports indicate that TCR beta sequences accurately predicted the HLA-A and HLA-B alleles of most subjects.

As to this clone: The antigen is not known.

The CDR3 length is 18 residues. Germline V lookup: CDR1 SGHAT, CDR2 FQNNGV. The germline V and J ends were trimmed by 0 bases and 0 bases, with 15 bases remaining between them. This PCR relied on a set of 60 Vbeta primers and 13 Jbeta primers. Produced via immunoSEQ multiplex PCR; TCRdb's table is partial and in-frame only. The table has some 170,000 clones, roughly 79% seen once; the top ten hold 1%. Sample: PBMCs. The TCR originated in a woman aged 40 to 55 in good health and CMV-seronegative. V is TRBV11-2 and J is TRBJ1-3; no definite D call. In DNA, the CDR3 is TGTGCCAGCAGCTTAGAAATCGGCAGGCTGAGCTCTGGAAACACCATATATTTT. Translated: CASSLEIGRLSSGNTIYF.